Listed below are T cell receptor beta chains from one sample, sequenced in a study of patients and donors after allogeneic stem cell transplantation. Each CDR3 protein gets one entry after TCRdb re-called the RT-PCR reads with MiXCR. The table records 900,000 to 1,000,000 distinct CDR3 sequences, approximately 19% of them present only once. Material for sequencing was blood, either unsorted or a sorted T cell fraction (not recorded which). All receptors derive from a human donor who was either an allogeneic HSCT recipient or a stem cell or donor lymphocyte infusion donor (not recorded which). It is not recorded whose cells these are; they may come from a transplant donor. Both conserved end residues are part of each CDR3. Fields, in order: J gene, clone size, V gene, CDR3 length, CDR3 protein. The listing skips clone size in some rows; elsewhere it reads once, few, many or a size class.

J: TRBJ2-7
size: .
V: TRBV5-6
length: 13
CDR3: CASSTGVIYEQYF

J: TRBJ2-2
size: many
V: TRBV5-1
length: 17
CDR3: CASSSGLAGANTGELFF

J: TRBJ2-3
size: .
V: TRBV29-1
length: 13
CDR3: CSGYRGSTDTQYF

J: TRBJ2-1
size: .
V: TRBV27
length: 15
CDR3: CASSSPGQGFNEQFF

J: TRBJ2-7
size: few
V: TRBV6-1
length: 15
CDR3: CASSLGPTGSYEQYF

J: TRBJ2-5
size: few
V: TRBV12-3/TRBV12-4
length: 16
CDR3: CASSTPGLAVQETQYF

J: TRBJ2-2
size: .
V: TRBV18
length: 14
CDR3: CASSPEGSTGELFF

J: TRBJ2-5
size: many
V: TRBV12-3/TRBV12-4
length: 15
CDR3: CASSFAVRGQETQYF

J: TRBJ2-7
size: .
V: TRBV5-6
length: 14
CDR3: CASSPAGPRNEQYF

J: TRBJ2-7
size: .
V: TRBV20-1
length: 16
CDR3: CSARATFSGRAYEQYF

J: TRBJ1-1
size: many
V: TRBV29-1
length: 12
CDR3: CSATAGSTEAFF

J: TRBJ1-1
size: .
V: TRBV7-9
length: 16
CDR3: CASSPGEVPLNTEAFF

J: TRBJ1-3
size: many
V: TRBV12-3/TRBV12-4
length: 16
CDR3: CASSLGQSISGNTIYF

J: TRBJ2-1
size: .
V: TRBV12-3/TRBV12-4
length: 15
CDR3: CASSPTMYANNEQFF

J: TRBJ1-6
size: .
V: TRBV2
length: 14
CDR3: CASSETRQASPLHF

J: TRBJ1-1
size: few
V: TRBV12-3/TRBV12-4
length: 15
CDR3: CASSPRTGSNTEAFF

J: TRBJ2-2
size: few
V: TRBV10-3
length: 15
CDR3: CAISARTSGTGELFF

J: TRBJ1-2
size: few
V: TRBV25-1
length: 14
CDR3: CASSALDREYGYTF

J: TRBJ2-5
size: .
V: TRBV5-6
length: 17
CDR3: CASSLGGRRQSGETQYF

J: TRBJ2-6
size: .
V: TRBV20-1
length: 11
CDR3: CSAAGANVLTF

J: TRBJ2-6
size: few
V: TRBV11-2
length: 14
CDR3: CASSFTSGANVLTF

J: TRBJ1-5
size: .
V: TRBV5-1
length: 15
CDR3: CASSLAGTRNQPQHF

J: TRBJ2-3
size: few
V: TRBV7-8
length: 20
CDR3: CASSFPRGRGVPLGTDTQYF